The 9 T cell receptor beta chains below were found in one sample sequenced in a study of OX40 agonist ivuxolimab in advanced cancers. Here immunoSEQ multiplex PCR was the method, and the copy in TCRdb shows in-frame clones only, minus some. The data hold tens of thousands of clones, with more than 65% observed a single time. The starting material was CD4+ or CD8+ T cells sorted from blood, obtained in a trial of the OX40 agonist ivuxolimab. The origin of the receptors is an adult with an advanced solid tumor such as melanoma, head and neck, liver or kidney cancer.

The chain couples TRBV7-8 to TRBJ1-1, with D possibly being TRBD1 (6 bases). The CDR3 extends over 14 amino acids. Trimming took 2 bases from V and 8 from J, leaving 15 bases between them. Germline CDR1 and CDR2: SGHVS and FQNEAQ. CDR3: CASSLSGGPQEAFF. For the CDR3, the DNA is TGTGCCAGCAGCTTATCGGGGGGGCCGCAAGAAGCTTTCTTT.

The CDR3 here is CASSYRGLGGSPLHF. For the CDR3, the DNA is TGTGCCAGCAGTTACAGGGGGCTCGGGGGTTCACCCCTCCACTTT. The V and J genes are TRBV27 and TRBJ1-6; TRBD1 matches at 9 bases. The CDR3 runs to 15 residues. The junction had 7 bases not matched to a gene; V was cut back by 4 bases and J by 9 bases. Germline lookup yields CDR1 MNHEY and CDR2 SMNVEV (reference sequence).

This chain links TRBV6-5 with TRBJ1-1, with a tentative D call TRBD1 (5 bases). The CDR3 extends over 14 amino acids. Trimming removed 7 bases at V and 5 bases at J, with 17 bases between. The germline V gene encodes CDR1 MNHEY and CDR2 SVGAGI. The CDR3 is CASTEDTFWTEAFF. The CDR3 DNA sequence: TGTGCCAGCACTGAGGACACCTTCTGGACTGAAGCTTTCTTT.

The chain couples TRBV7-2 to TRBJ2-1, with D perhaps being TRBD1 or TRBD2 (5 bases each). Between the trimmed V and J ends, which lost 4 bases and 6 bases, there was a span of 13 bases. The CDR3 is made up of 14 amino acids. Looked up from germline, CDR1 is SGHTA and CDR2 is FQGNSA. For the CDR3, the DNA is TGTGCCAGCAGCTGGGACGGCGGATTCAATGAGCAGTTCTTC. Encoded protein: CASSWDGGFNEQFF.

The chain combines TRBV11-2 with TRBJ2-1; the D is unclear. Trimming removed 1 base from V and 7 bases from J, with 8 bases in between. The CDR3 loop spans 13 amino acids. Looked up from germline, CDR1 is SGHAT and CDR2 is FQNNGV. CDR3 bases: TGTGCCAGCAGCTTAGGGTTCGGGAATGAGCAGTTCTTC. Amino acids: CASSLGFGNEQFF.

The chain employs TRBV5-1 and TRBJ1-1; D is uncertain. Germline assignment: CDR1 SGHRS and CDR2 YFSETQ. Trimming stripped 1 base from V and 4 bases from J, with 8 bases between. The CDR3 loop spans 13 amino acids. In DNA form, the CDR3 reads TGCGCCAGCAGCTTGATGGGGAGCACTGAAGCTTTCTTT. Its translation: CASSLMGSTEAFF.

The CDR3: CASSQGFGEQFF. The DNA for the CDR3 is TGCGCCAGCAGCCAAGGATTCGGTGAGCAGTTCTTC. The rearrangement joins TRBV4-1 to TRBJ2-1, with D uncertain. V lost 1 base to trimming and J lost 9 bases, with 7 bases between them. The CDR3 is 12 amino acids. The germline CDR1 and CDR2 sequences are MGHRA and YSYEKL.

The chain combines TRBV7-3 with TRBJ2-5; D call uncertain. The end of the DNA aligns better with TRBJ2-7, so the J call may be wrong. The germline V gene encodes CDR1 SGHTA and CDR2 FQGTGA. The CDR3 runs 13 residues. The CDR3 sequence: CASSLTPGYEQYF. CDR3 sequence (DNA): TGTGCCAGCAGCTTAACCCCAGGCTACGAGCAGTACTTC.

The gene calls are TRBV4-1 and TRBJ2-4; possibly TRBD1 for D (5 bases). Trimming shortened V by 4 bases and J by 7 bases, and 14 bases separated the two germline ends. The CDR3 has 14 amino acids. The germline CDR1 and CDR2 sequences are MGHRA and YSYEKL. The CDR3 sequence is CASSPLGRGNIQYF. DNA for the CDR3: TGCGCCAGCAGCCCACTCGGTAGGGGTAACATTCAGTACTTC.